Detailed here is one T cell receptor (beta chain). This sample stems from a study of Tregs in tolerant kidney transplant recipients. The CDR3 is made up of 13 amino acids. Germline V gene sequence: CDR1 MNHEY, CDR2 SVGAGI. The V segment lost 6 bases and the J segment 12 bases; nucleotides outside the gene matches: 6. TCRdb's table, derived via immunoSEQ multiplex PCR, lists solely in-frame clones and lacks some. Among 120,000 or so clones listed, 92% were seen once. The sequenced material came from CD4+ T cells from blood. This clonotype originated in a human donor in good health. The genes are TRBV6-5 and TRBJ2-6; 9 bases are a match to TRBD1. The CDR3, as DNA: TGTGCCAGCAGCGAACAGGGGGCCCGCGTCCTGACTTTC. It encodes CASSEQGARVLTF.